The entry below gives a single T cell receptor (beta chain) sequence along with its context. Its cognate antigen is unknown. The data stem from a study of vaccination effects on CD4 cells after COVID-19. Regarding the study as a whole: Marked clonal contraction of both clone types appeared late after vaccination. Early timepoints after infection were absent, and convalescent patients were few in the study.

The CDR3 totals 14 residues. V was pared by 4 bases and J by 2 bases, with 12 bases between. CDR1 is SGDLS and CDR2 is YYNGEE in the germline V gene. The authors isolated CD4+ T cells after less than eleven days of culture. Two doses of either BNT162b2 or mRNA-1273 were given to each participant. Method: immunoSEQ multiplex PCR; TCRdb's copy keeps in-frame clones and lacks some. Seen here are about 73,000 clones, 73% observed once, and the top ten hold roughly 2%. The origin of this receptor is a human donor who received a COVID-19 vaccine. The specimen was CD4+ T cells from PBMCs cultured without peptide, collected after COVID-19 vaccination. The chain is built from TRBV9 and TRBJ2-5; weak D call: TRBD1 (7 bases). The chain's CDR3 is CASSSAGGQETQYF. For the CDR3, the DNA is TGTGCCAGCAGCTCTGCAGGGGGGCAAGAGACCCAGTACTTC. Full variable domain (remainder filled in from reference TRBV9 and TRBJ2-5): DSGVTQTPKHLITATGQRVTLRCSPRSGDLSVYWYQQSLDQGLQFLIQYYNGEERAKGNILERFSAQQFPDLHSELNLSSLELGDSALYFCASSSAGGQETQYFGPGTRLLVL.